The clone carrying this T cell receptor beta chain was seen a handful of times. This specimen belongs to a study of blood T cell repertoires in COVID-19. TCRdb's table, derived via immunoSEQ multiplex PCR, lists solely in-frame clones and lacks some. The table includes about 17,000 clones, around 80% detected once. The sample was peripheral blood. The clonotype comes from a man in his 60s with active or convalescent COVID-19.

The CDR3 loop reads CASSESRVLNYGYTF. DNA for the CDR3: TGCGCCAGCAGTGAGTCGAGAGTCCTTAACTATGGCTACACCTTC. The genes are TRBV10-2 and TRBJ1-2; D is unclear. The V end lost 0 bases, the J end lost 1 base, and 9 bases lay between the germline ends. The CDR3 is 15 residues long. Germline-derived CDR1 and CDR2 are WSHSY and SAAADI.